These T cell receptor beta chains were read from a single sample in a study of blood T cell repertoires in COVID-19. Assay used: immunoSEQ multiplex PCR; TCRdb lists only in-frame clones, some missing. The profile shows approximately 190,000 clones, approximately 86% of them singletons. Sequencing used PBMCs or T cells enriched from blood (not recorded which). Every receptor here comes from a woman in her thirties or forties in a cohort exposed to, infected with or recovered from COVID-19 (not recorded which). CDR3s include the opening cysteine and the closing phenylalanine or tryptophan. The order of the fields is CDR3 protein, CDR3 DNA, clone size, V gene, D gene, J gene. A D gene is named only where the DNA matches it firmly. The listing skips clone size in some rows; elsewhere it reads once, few, many or a size class.

CDR3aa: CASSLLGRQGAAFF
CDR3nt: TGTGCCAGCAGCTTGTTGGGGCGGCAGGGGGCAGCTTTCTTT
abundance: NA
v_gene: TRBV5-5
d_gene: TRBD1
j_gene: TRBJ1-1

CDR3aa: CASSDLPMSGADTQYF
CDR3nt: TGTGCCAGCAGTGATTTACCGATGAGCGGCGCAGATACGCAGTATTTT
abundance: NA
v_gene: TRBV6-1
d_gene: NA
j_gene: TRBJ2-3

CDR3aa: CATTQGNEQYF
CDR3nt: TGTGCCACCACTCAGGGGAACGAGCAGTACTTC
abundance: NA
v_gene: TRBV15
d_gene: NA
j_gene: TRBJ2-7

CDR3aa: CASSLAMGQDLPYEQYF
CDR3nt: TGTGCCAGCAGCTTAGCGATGGGACAGGACTTACCCTACGAGCAGTACTTC
abundance: NA
v_gene: TRBV7-9
d_gene: TRBD1
j_gene: TRBJ2-7

CDR3aa: CASSLDTAYNSPLHF
CDR3nt: TGTGCCAGCAGTTTAGACACCGCTTATAATTCACCCCTCCACTTT
abundance: NA
v_gene: TRBV6-5
d_gene: NA
j_gene: TRBJ1-6

CDR3aa: CASSFTGGDYGYTF
CDR3nt: TGTGCCAGCAGTTTCACAGGGGGTGATTATGGCTACACCTTC
abundance: NA
v_gene: TRBV27
d_gene: TRBD1
j_gene: TRBJ1-2

CDR3aa: CASSPGLARDNEQFF
CDR3nt: TGCGCCAGCAGCCCTGGACTAGCGAGAGACAATGAGCAGTTCTTC
abundance: NA
v_gene: TRBV5-1
d_gene: TRBD2
j_gene: TRBJ2-1

CDR3aa: CASSRTGQTEAFF
CDR3nt: TGTGCCAGCAGCAGAACAGGGCAGACTGAAGCTTTCTTT
abundance: NA
v_gene: TRBV11-2
d_gene: NA
j_gene: TRBJ1-1

CDR3aa: CASSYRYSGLAGVNYEQYF
CDR3nt: TGTGCCAGCAGTTACAGGTATAGCGGACTAGCGGGGGTAAACTACGAGCAGTACTTC
abundance: few
v_gene: TRBV6-2/TRBV6-3
d_gene: TRBD2
j_gene: TRBJ2-7

CDR3aa: CASSPSGARRNTIYF
CDR3nt: TGTGCCAGCTCACCCTCTGGGGCGCGGAGAAACACCATATATTTT
abundance: few
v_gene: TRBV18
d_gene: NA
j_gene: TRBJ1-3

CDR3aa: CASLVGSQPQHF
CDR3nt: TGTGCCAGCCTAGTTGGCAGTCAGCCCCAGCATTTT
abundance: NA
v_gene: TRBV12-3/TRBV12-4
d_gene: NA
j_gene: TRBJ1-5